Below, 16 T cell receptor beta chains from the same sample are listed, as sequenced in a study of control samples from healthy donors and cancer patients. Sequencing used immunoSEQ multiplex PCR; TCRdb keeps in-frame clones, though not all of them. The table has about 160,000 clones, 85% to 90% seen once. The sample consisted of blood. The receptors come from a man aged 25-45 years in good health.

The chain recombines TRBV6-5 with TRBJ1-1; D remains unclear. The length of the CDR3 is 14 residues. Germline lookup yields CDR1 MNHEY and CDR2 SVGAGI. V dropped 6 bases and J dropped 0 bases, with 11 bases sitting between them. Here the CDR3 DNA reads TGTGCCAGCAGAACCGGACGGATGAACACTGAAGCTTTCTTT. Residues: CASRTGRMNTEAFF.

The chain recombines TRBV18 with TRBJ2-1; either TRBD1 or TRBD2 may fit D (7 bases each). The CDR3 is 15 residues long. V was clipped by 3 bases and J by 5 bases, with 14 bases between them. Germline-derived CDR1 and CDR2 are KGHSH and LQKENI. Here the CDR3 DNA reads TGTGCCAGCTCACCGGGGGGGACAGTAAACAATGAGCAGTTCTTC. The encoded protein is CASSPGGTVNNEQFF.

The chain couples TRBV20-1 to TRBJ1-5; the D gene is possibly TRBD1 (5 bases). The germline V gene has CDR1 DFQATT and CDR2 SNEGSKA (reference sequence). This CDR3 is 11 amino acids long. V lost 5 bases and J 11 bases, leaving 13 bases between the germline ends. The CDR3 region has the DNA TGCAGTGCTCCCCTGGCCAGGGCCCAGCATTTT. This sequence encodes CSAPLARAQHF.

The chain joins TRBV29-1 to TRBJ2-3, with D possibly being TRBD1 or TRBD2 (7 bases each). Germline values: CDR1 SQVTM, CDR2 ANQGSEA. V lost 3 bases to trimming and J lost 15 bases, with 22 bases between them. This CDR3 spans 13 amino acids. CDR3 DNA sequence: TGCAGCGTTGAGCTCAATGTGGCAGGGGGGGTATATTTT. It codes for CSVELNVAGGVYF.

The chain employs TRBV30 and TRBJ1-6; a possible D gene is TRBD1 (5 bases). V lost 1 base and J lost 8, with 12 bases in between. The CDR3 contains 14 residues. CDR1 and CDR2 from the germline V gene are GTSNPN and SVGIG (reference sequence). The CDR3 nucleotides read TGTGCCTGGAGTGATGGCAGGGTTGATTCACCCCTCCACTTT. It is translated as CAWSDGRVDSPLHF.

The rearrangement uses TRBV7-8 and TRBJ2-1; no reliable D call. The CDR3 runs 14 residues. Germline V gene sequence: CDR1 SGHVS, CDR2 FQNEAQ. V was clipped by 5 bases and J by 2 bases, with 10 bases between them. CDR3 nucleotide sequence: TGTGCCAGCAGCGGAGCGAGCACCTACAATGAGCAGTTCTTC. It specifies CASSGASTYNEQFF.

This clone was recorded once. This rearrangement joins TRBV7-8 to TRBJ2-5, with D perhaps TRBD2 (6 bases). The CDR3 loop spans 15 amino acids. Germline CDR1 SGHVS, CDR2 FQNEAQ. Trimming removed 8 bases at V and 1 base at J, with 17 bases between. The CDR3: CASSPGGAGQETQYF. CDR3 nucleotides: TGTGCCAGCTCCCCCGGGGGAGCGGGCCAAGAGACCCAGTACTTC.

The chain carries TRBV25-1 and TRBJ1-6, with 8 bases identical to TRBD1. V trimming: 4 bases; J trimming: 3 bases; junction bases outside the gene matches: 8. The germline V gene has CDR1 MGHDK and CDR2 SYGVNS. The CDR3 contains 17 residues. In nucleotides, the CDR3 is TGTGCCAGCAGTGGGGTTGACAGGGGCCACTATAATTCACCCCTCCACTTT. Translation: CASSGVDRGHYNSPLHF.

The V and J genes are TRBV4-2 and TRBJ1-2; weak D call: TRBD1 (6 bases). The V and J ends lost 0 bases and 8 bases respectively, with 16 bases between them. Germline V CDR1 and CDR2: LGHNA, YNFKEQ. The CDR3 runs 15 residues. CDR3 DNA sequence: TGTGCCAGCAGCCAAGATCTAGGGACAACAAGCGGCTACACCTTC. This translates into CASSQDLGTTSGYTF.

The V call is TRBV3-1 (or the pseudogene TRBV3-2), the J call TRBJ2-1, with TRBD2 matching over 7 bases. From germline, CDR1 is LGHDT and CDR2 YNNKEL (reference sequence). Losses at the gene ends were 1 base for V and 13 bases for J; bases not matched to a gene: 7. This CDR3 is built from 13 residues. The CDR3 nucleotides are TGTGCCAGCAGCCAAGGGTCTCCTAGCGGCCAGTTCTTC. It encodes CASSQGSPSGQFF.

The chain recombines TRBV18 with TRBJ1-6, with 7 positions matching TRBD1. The trim removed 4 bases at V and 7 bases at J, leaving 1 base unmatched. From germline, CDR1 is KGHSH and CDR2 LQKENI. The CDR3 extends over 13 amino acids. The CDR3 bases are TGTGCCAGCTCACTGGGACAGAATTCACCCCTCCACTTT. Its protein is CASSLGQNSPLHF.

V usage is TRBV5-4 and J usage is TRBJ2-7; D is unresolved. Germline CDR1 SGHNT, CDR2 YYREEE (reference sequence). CDR3 size: 11 residues. V lost 0 bases and J lost 4, with 2 bases in between. CDR3 sequence reads: CASSLGYEQYF. The CDR3 DNA reads TGTGCCAGCAGCTTGGGGTACGAGCAGTACTTC. Filled out from reference TRBV5-4 and TRBJ2-7, the complete variable domain reads ETGVTQSPTHLIKTRGQQVTLRCSSQSGHNTVSWYQQALGQGPQFIFQYYREEENGRGNFPPRFSGLQFPNYSSELNVNALELDDSALYLCASSLGYEQYFGPGTRLTVT.

The chain is built from TRBV10-3 and TRBJ2-7, with 13 bases that match TRBD2. J gave up 3 bases and V 6 bases, and 8 bases lay outside the gene matches. Per germline, CDR1 ENHRY and CDR2 SYGVKD. The CDR3 has 16 residues. The CDR3 region is CAIRATSGRAFYEQYF. The CDR3 region has the DNA TGTGCCATCAGGGCTACTAGCGGGAGGGCCTTCTACGAGCAGTACTTC.

The chain employs TRBV6-5 and TRBJ1-2; TRBD1 is a possible D gene (6 bases). Looked up from germline, CDR1 is MNHEY and CDR2 is SVGAGI. V was cut by 2 bases and J by 8 bases, with 15 bases left in between. This CDR3 has 14 amino acids. CDR3 residues: CASSYTAQGAGYTF. Here the CDR3 DNA reads TGTGCCAGCAGTTACACTGCACAGGGAGCGGGCTACACCTTC.

This chain uses TRBV12-3 or TRBV12-4 with TRBJ1-2, with D possibly matching TRBD1 (5 bases). The CDR3 consists of 13 residues. V lost 2 bases and J 7 bases, leaving 11 bases between the germline ends. CDR3 sequence (DNA): TGTGCCAGCAGTTTACCCAGGGAAGGTGGCTACACCTTC. It yields the protein CASSLPREGGYTF.

This rearrangement joins TRBV7-2 to TRBJ1-2; D call uncertain. The CDR3 is 17 residues long. V was trimmed by 3 bases and J by 0 bases, leaving 17 bases between them. CDR1 is SGHTA and CDR2 is FQGNSA in the germline V gene. The CDR3 nucleotides are TGTGCCAGCAGCTTCAGGATTAATACGGTAGCTAACTATGGCTACACCTTC. This sequence encodes CASSFRINTVANYGYTF.